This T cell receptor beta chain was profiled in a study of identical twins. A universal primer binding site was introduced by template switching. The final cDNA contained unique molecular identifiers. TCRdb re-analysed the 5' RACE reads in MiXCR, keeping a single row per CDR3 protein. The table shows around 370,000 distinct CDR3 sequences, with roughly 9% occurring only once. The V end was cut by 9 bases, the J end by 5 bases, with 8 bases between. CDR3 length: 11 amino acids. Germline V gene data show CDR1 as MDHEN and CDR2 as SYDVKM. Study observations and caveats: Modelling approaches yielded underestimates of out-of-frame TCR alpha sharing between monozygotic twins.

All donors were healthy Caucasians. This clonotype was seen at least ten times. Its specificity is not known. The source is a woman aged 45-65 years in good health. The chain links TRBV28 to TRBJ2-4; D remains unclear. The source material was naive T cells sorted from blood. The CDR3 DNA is TGTGCCAGTACCAGTGAAAACATTCAGTACTTC. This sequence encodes CASTSENIQYF.